This T cell receptor beta chain was sequenced in a study of identical twins (dated by TCRdb to 2016 to 2018). Regarding the research as a whole: To test whether fetal clonotypes persist, the study used deep sequencing on TCR alpha and beta repertoires from monozygotic twins, unrelated adults of various ages, and cord blood. To rule out contamination, replicate twin experiments were performed at different times with different library preparation protocols.

This clonotype appeared a few times. Its antigen remains undetermined. Base qualities are not provided; no much larger clone lies one nucleotide away. The library was generated by 5' RACE. This sample was sequenced with an Illumina HiSeq 2000. Template switching introduced a universal primer binding site; the final cDNA contained a unique molecular identifier, enabling accurate counting of TCR cDNA molecules. Specific primers in the conserved constant-segment region were used to synthesize first-strand cDNA for the TCR alpha and beta chains. To control for contamination, every cDNA library was double barcoded, receiving both a SMART-Mk sample barcode and Illumina barcodes. Two successive PCR steps introduced TruSeq adapter sequences along with Illumina sample barcodes. The TCR alpha and beta cDNA libraries were sequenced on the Illumina HiSeq platform using custom primers. For the original study's pipeline: Unique molecular identifiers were extracted from raw reads with MiGEC, and CDR3 positions were determined with MiXCR. For each individual, recombination models were inferred using an EM algorithm with the repgenHMM and IGoR tools. The analysis of shared clonotypes was done with the tcR package in R, with sharing normalized by the product of cloneset sizes. Out-of-frame nonproductive sequences were analyzed to study raw recombination free of thymic and clonal selection effects. Clones were called with MiXCR by TCRdb after fastp trimmed the public reads at Q25, and only in-frame beta chains were retained. Identical CDR3 proteins give one entry, which carries the most common genes and DNA. The V and J calls were determined by TCRdb, not by the authors. This sample lists about 300,000 distinct CDR3 sequences; 12% were detected once. 6% to 9% of the sample belongs to the ten largest clones.

Only healthy Caucasian donors were included. Three pairs of female monozygotic twins, all aged roughly 18 to 30 years, made up the twin cohort. Positive isolation kits from Invitrogen were used to isolate the CD4+ and CD8+ T cell populations. Here is what the overall study found, with its caveats: Abundant cord blood beta clonotypes carried fewer insertions; young adult naive repertoires showed a weaker similar trend, while memory repertoires showed none. Because the same donors could not be followed over many years, the conclusions relied on cross-sectional statistical analysis. In beta out-of-frame sequences, excess twin sharing was weaker, because having fewer shared sequences lowered the signal-to-noise ratio. Compared with coincidental sharing between unrelated individuals, out-of-frame TCR alpha sequences shared between twins had an excess of sequences with low generation probability. Out-of-frame TCR alpha sharing in monozygotic twins was systematically underestimated by recombination models, whereas sharing between unrelated individuals was in agreement with the recombination models. Zero-insertion analyses could be partly confounded by invariant T cells such as MAIT and iNKT, although diverse VJ usage argued against such confounding for most clonotypes.

The sample was also reused in another study, on yellow fever vaccine responses in identical twins. As the second paper documents: The T cell response to vaccination in identical twins was reported by the authors to appear partly convergent and partly personalized. The study precisely tracked vaccine-responding T cell clones in identical twins.

Sequences were obtained from CD8+ T cells sorted from blood. The receptor's source is a woman aged 18 to 35 in good health.

The bases read TGCAGTGCTAGAGATCGGGGGAGCTCCTACGAGCAGTACTTC. This gives the protein CSARDRGSSYEQYF. The chain couples TRBV20-1 to TRBJ2-7; the best D guess is TRBD2, with 6 bases matching. Spanning cysteine to phenylalanine, the CDR3 consists of 14 amino acids. Just the 42-base CDR3 DNA is kept, in frame starting at base 1. The trim is 0 bases for V and 0 bases for J, with a gap of 9 bases between the germline ends. CDR1 DFQATT and CDR2 SNEGSKA are derived from the germline V gene (reference sequence).